This TCR beta chain was identified in a study of shared clonotypes between healthy human individuals. Regarding the study as a whole: An effect of sequencing depth on clonotype sharing among donors was expected. Sorted-subset samples were not fully sequenced, rarefaction indicated. Naive subsets tended to show greater estimated richness than memory subsets.

Looked up from germline, CDR1 is MGHDK and CDR2 is SYGVNS. The length of the CDR3 is 15 residues. J was trimmed by 1 base and V by 8 bases; bases with no gene match: 5. Produced via immunoSEQ multiplex PCR; TCRdb's table is partial and in-frame only. The repertoire consists of 100,000 to 120,000 clones, with approximately 70% occurring once and the leading ten covering 20% to 25%. Notes on this clone: Its target is unknown.

To make CD8 memory, CD45RO+ cells were put together with CCR7-negative CD45RA+ TemRA cells. This TCR came from a woman aged 25 to 39 in good health. The chain combines TRBV25-1 with TRBJ2-6; 7 bases agree with TRBD1. Source material: memory CD8+ T cells sorted from blood. Stated subset: CD45RO+ cells pooled with CCR7-negative TemRA cells. For the CDR3, the DNA is TGTGCCAGCGGGCCGGGACAGTCTGGGGCCAACGTCCTGACTTTC. Its protein is CASGPGQSGANVLTF.